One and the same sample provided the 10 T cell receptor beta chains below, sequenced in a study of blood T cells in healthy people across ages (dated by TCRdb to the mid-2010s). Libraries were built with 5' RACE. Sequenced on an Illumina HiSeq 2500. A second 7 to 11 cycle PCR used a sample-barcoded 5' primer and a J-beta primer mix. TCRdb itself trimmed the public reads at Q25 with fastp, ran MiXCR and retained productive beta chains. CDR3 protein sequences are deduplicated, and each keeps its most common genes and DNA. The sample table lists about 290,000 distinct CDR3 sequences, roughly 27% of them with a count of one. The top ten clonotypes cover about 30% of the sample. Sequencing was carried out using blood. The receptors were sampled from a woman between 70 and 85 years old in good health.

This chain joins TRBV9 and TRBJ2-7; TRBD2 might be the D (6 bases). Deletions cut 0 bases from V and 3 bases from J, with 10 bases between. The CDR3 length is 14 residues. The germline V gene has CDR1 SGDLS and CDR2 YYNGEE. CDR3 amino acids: CASSVGGIDYEQYF. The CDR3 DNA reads TGTGCCAGCAGCGTAGGCGGGATAGACTACGAGCAGTACTTC.

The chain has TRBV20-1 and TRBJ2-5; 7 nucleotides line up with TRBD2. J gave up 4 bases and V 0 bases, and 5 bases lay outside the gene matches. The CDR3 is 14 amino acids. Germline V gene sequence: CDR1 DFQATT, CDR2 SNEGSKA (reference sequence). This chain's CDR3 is CSARDAGVGETQYF. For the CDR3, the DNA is TGCAGTGCTAGAGACGCGGGAGTCGGAGAGACCCAGTACTTC.

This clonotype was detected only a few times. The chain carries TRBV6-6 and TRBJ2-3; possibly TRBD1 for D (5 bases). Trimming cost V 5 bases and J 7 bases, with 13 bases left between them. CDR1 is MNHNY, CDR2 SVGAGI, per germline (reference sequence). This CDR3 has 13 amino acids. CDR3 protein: CASSPLRGNTQYF. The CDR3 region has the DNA TGTGCCAGCAGTCCCCTTAGGGGCAATACGCAGTATTTT.

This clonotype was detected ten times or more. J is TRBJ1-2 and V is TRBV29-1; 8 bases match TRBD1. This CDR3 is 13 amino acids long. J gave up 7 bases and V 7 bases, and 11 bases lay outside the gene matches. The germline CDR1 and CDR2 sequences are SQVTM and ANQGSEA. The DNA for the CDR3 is TGCAGCGCGGCTTCCGACAGGGGTTTTGGCTACACCTTC. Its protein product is CSAASDRGFGYTF.

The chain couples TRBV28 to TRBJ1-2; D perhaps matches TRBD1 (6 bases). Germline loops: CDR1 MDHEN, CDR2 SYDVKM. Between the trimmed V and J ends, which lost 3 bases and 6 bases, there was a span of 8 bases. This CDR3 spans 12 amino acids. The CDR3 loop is CASSLGANGYTF. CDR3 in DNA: TGTGCCAGCAGTTTGGGGGCGAATGGCTACACCTTC.

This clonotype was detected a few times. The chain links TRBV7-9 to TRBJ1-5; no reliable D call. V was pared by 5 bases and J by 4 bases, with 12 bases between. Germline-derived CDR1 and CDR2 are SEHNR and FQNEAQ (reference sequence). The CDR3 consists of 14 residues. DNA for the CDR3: TGTGCCAGCAGCGTAGACGATTCGAATCAGCCCCAGCATTTT. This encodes CASSVDDSNQPQHF.

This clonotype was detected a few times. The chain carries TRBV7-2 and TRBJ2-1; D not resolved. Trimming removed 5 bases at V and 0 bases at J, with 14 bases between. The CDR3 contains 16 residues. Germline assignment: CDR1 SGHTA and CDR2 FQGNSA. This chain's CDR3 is CASSLTGLRSYNEQFF. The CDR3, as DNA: TGTGCCAGCAGCCTAACTGGCTTACGCTCCTACAATGAGCAGTTCTTC.

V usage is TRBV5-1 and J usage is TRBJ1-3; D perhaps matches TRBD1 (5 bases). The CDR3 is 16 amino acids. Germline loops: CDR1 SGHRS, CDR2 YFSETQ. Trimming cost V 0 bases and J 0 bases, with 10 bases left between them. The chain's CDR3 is CASSLEGLSSGNTIYF. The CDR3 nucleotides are TGCGCCAGCAGCTTGGAGGGGCTCTCCTCTGGAAACACCATATATTTT.

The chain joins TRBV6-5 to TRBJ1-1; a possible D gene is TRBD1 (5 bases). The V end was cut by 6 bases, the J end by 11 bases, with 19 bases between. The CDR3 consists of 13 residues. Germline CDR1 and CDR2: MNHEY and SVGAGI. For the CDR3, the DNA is TGTGCCAGCAGGGGGCCCGGGGACGGTACGGCTTTCTTT. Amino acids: CASRGPGDGTAFF.

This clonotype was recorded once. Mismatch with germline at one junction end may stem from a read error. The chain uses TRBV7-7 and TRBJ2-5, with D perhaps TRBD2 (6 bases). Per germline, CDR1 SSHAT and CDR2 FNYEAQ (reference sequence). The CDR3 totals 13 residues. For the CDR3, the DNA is TGTGCTAGCAGCGAGGGGAACGGGGGGACCCAGTACTTC. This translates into CASSEGNGGTQYF.